This entry features one T cell receptor (beta chain) sequence. The antigen is not known. This CDR3 contains 16 residues. Germline V gives CDR1 LNHDA, CDR2 SQIVND (reference sequence). Trimming stripped 9 bases from V and 2 bases from J, with 23 bases between. These data originate in a study of OX40 agonist ivuxolimab in advanced cancers. Overall study findings and caveats: Certain nonresponding patients likewise had low normalized T-cell clonal expansion. Antigens targeted by the expanded peripheral T cells were not determined. On average, CD8+ T cells showed a greater number of expanded clones than CD4+.

Repertoires were generated with immunoSEQ multiplex PCR, while TCRdb's copy carries only in-frame clones and drops some. This sample has fewer than 85,000 clones, with around 90% found just once. The source is an adult with an advanced solid tumor such as melanoma, head and neck, liver or kidney cancer. This chain links TRBV19 with TRBJ2-7; D perhaps matches TRBD1 (6 bases). The sample consisted of CD4+ or CD8+ T cells sorted from blood, taken in a trial of the OX40 agonist ivuxolimab. CDR3 amino acids: CASSQFADSAPYEQYF. As DNA, the CDR3 is TGTGCCAGCTCCCAGTTCGCGGACAGCGCCCCCTACGAGCAGTACTTC.